Below, 5 T cell receptor beta chains from the same sample are listed, as sequenced in a study of shared clonotypes between healthy human individuals. CD8 cells regarded as naive lacked CD45RO, were positively chosen for CCR7, and omitted terminally differentiated effector memory CD45RA+ cells. Profiling relied on immunoSEQ multiplex PCR, and the TCRdb table lists in-frame clones only, not all of them. The sample has roughly 810,000 clones, about 96% seen once. Sequenced input: naive CD8+ T cells sorted from blood. Receptors originate from a man aged 30 to 39 in good health.

A note on this clone: The sample contains more than one DNA sequence encoding this CDR3. The gene calls are TRBV27 and TRBJ2-7; D may be TRBD1 (6 bases). V lost 8 bases and J lost 3, with 11 bases in between. From germline, CDR1 is MNHEY and CDR2 SMNVEV (reference sequence). The CDR3 sequence is 12 residues long. The CDR3 protein is CASSPTGYEQYF. CDR3 nucleotides: TGTGCCAGCTCTCCGACAGGCTACGAGCAGTACTTC.

The chain combines TRBV5-8 with TRBJ1-2, with a possible D match to TRBD1 (5 bases). This CDR3 spans 11 amino acids. CDR1 and CDR2 (germline): SGHTS, YDEGEE. V was shortened by 5 bases and J by 5 bases, with 7 bases between the two germline ends. The CDR3, as DNA: TGTGCCAGCAGTTGGGGGTATGGCTACACCTTC. Its protein is CASSWGYGYTF.

CDR3 in DNA: TGTGCCATCAGTGAGACAGGGGTAGAGACCCAGTACTTC. This codes for CAISETGVETQYF. The V call is TRBV10-3, the J call TRBJ2-5; 7 nucleotides line up with TRBD1. The CDR3 is 13 amino acids. Losses at the gene ends were 2 bases for V and 4 bases for J; bases not matched to a gene: 1. Germline lookup yields CDR1 ENHRY and CDR2 SYGVKD.

The gene calls are TRBV7-9 and TRBJ1-1, with TRBD1 matching 9 bases. Germline V lookup: CDR1 SEHNR, CDR2 FQNEAQ (reference sequence). V lost 3 bases and J lost 1; bases outside the gene matches: 3. The CDR3 runs 15 residues. The CDR3 spells CASSFGTGPNTEAFF. For the CDR3, the DNA is TGTGCCAGCAGCTTTGGGACAGGGCCGAACACTGAAGCTTTCTTT.

The chain combines TRBV11-3 with TRBJ2-2; 7 nucleotides align to TRBD1. Germline trimming cut 4 bases from V and 5 bases from J; bases unmatched to any gene: 7. Germline V gene lookup returns CDR1 SGHNT and CDR2 YENEEA. The CDR3 runs 15 residues. CDR3 protein: CASSSRDRRTGELFF. CDR3 coding DNA: TGTGCCAGCAGCTCCCGGGACAGAAGAACCGGGGAGCTGTTTTTT.